The following is a T cell receptor (beta chain) sequence with its context. After removal of 0 bases from V and 10 bases from J, the junction contained 11 bases not matched to a gene. Germline assignment: CDR1 SEHNR and CDR2 FQNEAQ (reference sequence). The CDR3 contains 17 residues. The sample is drawn from a study of control samples from healthy donors and cancer patients. Repertoires were generated with immunoSEQ multiplex PCR, while TCRdb's copy carries only in-frame clones and drops some. The sample records 150,000 to 200,000 clones, more than 85% being singletons. Sequencing was carried out using blood. This clonotype was obtained from a woman younger than 45 in good health. V and J are TRBV7-9 and TRBJ2-1, with 11 nucleotides matching TRBD2. The CDR3, as DNA: TGTGCCAGCAGCTTAGCAGGAAGAACTAGCGGGAGTAACGAGCAGTTCTTC. Translating it yields CASSLAGRTSGSNEQFF.